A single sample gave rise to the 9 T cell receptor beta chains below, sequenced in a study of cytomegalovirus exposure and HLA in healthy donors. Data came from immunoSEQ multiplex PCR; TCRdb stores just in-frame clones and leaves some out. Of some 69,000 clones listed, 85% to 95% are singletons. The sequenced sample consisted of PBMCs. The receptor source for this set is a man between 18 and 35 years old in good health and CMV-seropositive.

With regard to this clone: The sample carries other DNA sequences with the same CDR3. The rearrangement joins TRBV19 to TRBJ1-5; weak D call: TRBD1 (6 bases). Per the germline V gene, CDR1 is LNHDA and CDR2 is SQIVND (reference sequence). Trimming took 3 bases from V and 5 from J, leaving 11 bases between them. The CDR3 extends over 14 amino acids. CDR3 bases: TGTGCCAGTAGTATCGGAGAGGGGGATCAGCCCCAGCATTTT. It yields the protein CASSIGEGDQPQHF.

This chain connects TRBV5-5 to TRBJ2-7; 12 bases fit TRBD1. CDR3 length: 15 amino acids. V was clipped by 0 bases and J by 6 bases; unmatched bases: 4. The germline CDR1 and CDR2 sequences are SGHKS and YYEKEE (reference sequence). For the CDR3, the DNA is TGTGCCAGCAGCTTGGCGGGACAGGGGGCGCGCGAGCAGTACTTC. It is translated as CASSLAGQGAREQYF.

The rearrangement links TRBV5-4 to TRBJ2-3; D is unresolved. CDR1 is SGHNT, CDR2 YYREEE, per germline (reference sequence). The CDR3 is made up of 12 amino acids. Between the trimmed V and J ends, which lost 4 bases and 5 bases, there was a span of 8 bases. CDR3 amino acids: CASSPLGDTQYF. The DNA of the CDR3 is TGTGCCAGCAGCCCACTCGGAGATACGCAGTATTTT.

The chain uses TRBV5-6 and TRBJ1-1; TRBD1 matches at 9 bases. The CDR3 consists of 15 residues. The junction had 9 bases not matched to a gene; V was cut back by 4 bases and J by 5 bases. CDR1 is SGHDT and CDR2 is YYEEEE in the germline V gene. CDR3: CASSTRTGARTEAFF. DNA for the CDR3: TGTGCCAGCAGCACTAGGACAGGGGCGCGGACTGAAGCTTTCTTT. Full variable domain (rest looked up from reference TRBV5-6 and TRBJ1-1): DAGVTQSPTHLIKTRGQQVTLRCSPKSGHDTVSWYQQALGQGPQFIFQYYEEEERQRGNFPDRFSGHQFPNYSSELNVNALLLGDSALYLCASSTRTGARTEAFFGQGTRLTVV.

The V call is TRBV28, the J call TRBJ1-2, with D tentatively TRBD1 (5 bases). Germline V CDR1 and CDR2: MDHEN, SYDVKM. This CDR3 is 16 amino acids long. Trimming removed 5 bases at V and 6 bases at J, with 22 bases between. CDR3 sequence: CASSEPGGVAYDGYTF. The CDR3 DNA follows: TGTGCCAGCAGTGAGCCGGGGGGGGTGGCGTATGATGGCTACACCTTC.

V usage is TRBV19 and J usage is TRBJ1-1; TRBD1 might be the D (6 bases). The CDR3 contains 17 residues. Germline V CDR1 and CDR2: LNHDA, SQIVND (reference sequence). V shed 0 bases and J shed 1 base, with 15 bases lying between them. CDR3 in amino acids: CASSIETYRVGNTEAFF. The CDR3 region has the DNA TGTGCCAGTAGTATAGAAACATACAGGGTCGGGAACACTGAAGCTTTCTTT.

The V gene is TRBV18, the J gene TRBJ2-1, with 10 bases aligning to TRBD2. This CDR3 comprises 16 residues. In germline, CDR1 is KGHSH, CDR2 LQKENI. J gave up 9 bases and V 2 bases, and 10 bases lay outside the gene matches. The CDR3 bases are TGTGCCAGCTCACCAAGACCACTAGCGGGACCCGGTGAGCAGTTCTTC. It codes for CASSPRPLAGPGEQFF.

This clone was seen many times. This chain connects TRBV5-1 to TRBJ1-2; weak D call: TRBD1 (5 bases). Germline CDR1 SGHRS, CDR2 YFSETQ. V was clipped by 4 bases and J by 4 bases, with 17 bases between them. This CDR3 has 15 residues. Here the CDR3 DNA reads TGCGCCAGCAGCGAGCTCGGGGCCGGGGGCTATGGCTACACCTTC. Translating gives CASSELGAGGYGYTF.

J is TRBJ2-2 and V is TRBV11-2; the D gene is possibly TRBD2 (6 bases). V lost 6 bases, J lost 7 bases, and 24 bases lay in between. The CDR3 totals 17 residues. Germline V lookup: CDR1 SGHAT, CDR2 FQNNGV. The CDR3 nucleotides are TGTGCCAGCAGTTCCATAATGATGACTAGTCGTTACGGGGAGCTGTTTTTT. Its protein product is CASSSIMMTSRYGELFF.